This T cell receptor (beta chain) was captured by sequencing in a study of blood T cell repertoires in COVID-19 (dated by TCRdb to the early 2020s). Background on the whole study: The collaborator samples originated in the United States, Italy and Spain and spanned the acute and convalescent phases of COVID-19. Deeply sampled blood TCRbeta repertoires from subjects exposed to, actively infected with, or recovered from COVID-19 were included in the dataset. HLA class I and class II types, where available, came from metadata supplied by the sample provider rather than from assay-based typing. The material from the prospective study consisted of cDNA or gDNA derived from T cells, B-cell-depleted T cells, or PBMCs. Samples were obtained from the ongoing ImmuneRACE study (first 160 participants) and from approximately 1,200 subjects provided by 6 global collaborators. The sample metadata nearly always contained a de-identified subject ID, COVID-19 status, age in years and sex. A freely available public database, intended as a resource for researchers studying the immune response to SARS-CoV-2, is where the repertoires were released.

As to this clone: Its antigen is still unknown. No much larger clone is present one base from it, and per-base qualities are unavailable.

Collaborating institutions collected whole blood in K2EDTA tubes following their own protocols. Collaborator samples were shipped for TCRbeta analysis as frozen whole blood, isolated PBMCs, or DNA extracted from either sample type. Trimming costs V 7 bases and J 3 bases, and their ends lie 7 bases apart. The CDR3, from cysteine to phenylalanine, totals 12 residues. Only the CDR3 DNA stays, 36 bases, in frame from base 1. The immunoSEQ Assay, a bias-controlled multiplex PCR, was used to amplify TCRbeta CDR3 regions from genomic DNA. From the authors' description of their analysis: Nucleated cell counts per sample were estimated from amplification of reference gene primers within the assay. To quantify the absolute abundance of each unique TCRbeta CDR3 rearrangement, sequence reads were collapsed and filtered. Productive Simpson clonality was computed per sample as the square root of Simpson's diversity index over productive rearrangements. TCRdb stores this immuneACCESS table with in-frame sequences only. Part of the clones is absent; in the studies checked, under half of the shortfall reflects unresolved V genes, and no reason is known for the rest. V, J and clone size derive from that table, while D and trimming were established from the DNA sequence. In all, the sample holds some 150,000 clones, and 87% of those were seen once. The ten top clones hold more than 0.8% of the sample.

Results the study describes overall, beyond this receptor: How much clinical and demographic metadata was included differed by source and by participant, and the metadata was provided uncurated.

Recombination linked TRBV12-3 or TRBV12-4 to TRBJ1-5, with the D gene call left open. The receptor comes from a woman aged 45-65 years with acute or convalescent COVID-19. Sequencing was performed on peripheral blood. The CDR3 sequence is CASTQYNQPQHF. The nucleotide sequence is TGTGCCAGCACCCAGTACAATCAGCCCCAGCATTTT.